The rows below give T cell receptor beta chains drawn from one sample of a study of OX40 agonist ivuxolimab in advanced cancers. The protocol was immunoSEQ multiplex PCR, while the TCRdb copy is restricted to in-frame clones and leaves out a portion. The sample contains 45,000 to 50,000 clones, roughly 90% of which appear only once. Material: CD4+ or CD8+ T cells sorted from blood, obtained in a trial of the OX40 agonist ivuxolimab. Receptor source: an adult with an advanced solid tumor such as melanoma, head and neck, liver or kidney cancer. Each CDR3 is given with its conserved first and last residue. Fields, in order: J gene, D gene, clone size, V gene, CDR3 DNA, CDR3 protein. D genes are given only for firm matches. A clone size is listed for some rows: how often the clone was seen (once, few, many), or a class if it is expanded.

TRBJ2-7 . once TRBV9 TGTGCCAGCAGCCTTGTCGGAAGCTCCTACGAGCAGTACTTC CASSLVGSSYEQYF
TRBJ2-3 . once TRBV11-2 TGTGCCAGCAGCTTGGACGGAGCAATGGATACGCAGTATTTT CASSLDGAMDTQYF
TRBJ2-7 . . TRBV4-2 TGTGCCAGCAGCCAAGAAGGGCCGTTTAGCGAGCAGTACTTC CASSQEGPFSEQYF
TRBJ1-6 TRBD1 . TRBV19 TGTGCCAGCCGACTACCGGGACAGGGGCATCCCCTCCACTTT CASRLPGQGHPLHF
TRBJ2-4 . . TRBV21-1 TGTGCCAGCAGCAAACGGGAGGTTTGGGGCCTAGCCAAAAACATTCAGTACTTC CASSKREVWGLAKNIQYF
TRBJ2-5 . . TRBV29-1 TGCAGCGTTCACCAGGGGCAAGAGACCCAGTACTTC CSVHQGQETQYF
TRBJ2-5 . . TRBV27 TGTGCCAGCGGCCCAGGGGAGACCCAGTACTTC CASGPGETQYF
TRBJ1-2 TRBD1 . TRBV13 TGTGCCAGCAGTCCGGCAGGGGGCCTTGACTATGGCTACACCTTC CASSPAGGLDYGYTF
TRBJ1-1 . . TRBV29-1 TGCAGCGCTCCTGCCGCAGGGTGGGTGAACACTGAAGCTTTCTTT CSAPAAGWVNTEAFF
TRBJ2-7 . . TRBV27 TGTGCCAGCAGTTTATCGTTAGGGTTCGAGCAGTACTTC CASSLSLGFEQYF
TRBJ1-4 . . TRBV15 TGTGCCACCAGCAGACACCCGTGGAGATTTAATGAAAAACTGTTTTTT CATSRHPWRFNEKLFF
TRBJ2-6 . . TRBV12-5 TGTGCTAGTGGAATACAGGGAATACCCTCTGGGGCCAACGTCCTGACTTTC CASGIQGIPSGANVLTF
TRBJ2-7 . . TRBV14 TGTGCCAGCAGCCCGGGACACTCCGAGCAGTACTTC CASSPGHSEQYF
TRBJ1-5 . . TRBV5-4 TGTGCCAGCAGCTCCGGGGGCGCGGGGCAGCCCCAGCATTTT CASSSGGAGQPQHF
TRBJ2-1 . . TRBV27 TGTGCCAGCAGTTTATCGATCATGTGGGACCCAGCCTACAATGAGCAGTTCTTC CASSLSIMWDPAYNEQFF
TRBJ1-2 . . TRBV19 TGTGCCAGTAGTACCCCTAACTATGGCTACACCTTC CASSTPNYGYTF
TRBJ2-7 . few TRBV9 TGTGCCAGCAGCGCTCTTTACGAGCAGTACTTC CASSALYEQYF
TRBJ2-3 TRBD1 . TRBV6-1 TGTGCCAGCAGTGTTGAGGCGGGACAGGGCACAGATACGCAGTATTTT CASSVEAGQGTDTQYF
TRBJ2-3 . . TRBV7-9 TGTGCCAGCAAAACTAACCCCCCTGAGGAGGGAAGGGGCACAGATACGCAGTATTTT CASKTNPPEEGRGTDTQYF
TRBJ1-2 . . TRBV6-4 TGTGCCAGCAGTAGGGCAGGGTGGGAATGCTATGGCTACACCTTC CASSRAGWECYGYTF
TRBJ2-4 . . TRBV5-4 TGTGCCAGCAGCTTCGGGGTGCTGACGAACATTCAGTACTTC CASSFGVLTNIQYF
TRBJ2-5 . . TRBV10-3 TGTGCCACTCAGACCGCCAGCCTAACAGGGCAGGAGACCCAGTACTTC CATQTASLTGQETQYF
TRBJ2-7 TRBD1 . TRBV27 TGTGCCAGCAGTTTTGGACAGGGTATTGGGGAGCAGTACTTC CASSFGQGIGEQYF
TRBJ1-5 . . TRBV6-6 TGTGCCAGCAGTACTAGGGAGGCCGGGCAGCCCCAGCATTTT CASSTREAGQPQHF
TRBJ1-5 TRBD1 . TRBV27 TGTGCCAGCAGTTTTAGGGCAGGGGGTACTCAGCCCCAGCATTTT CASSFRAGGTQPQHF
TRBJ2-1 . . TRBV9 TGTGCCAGCAGCGTTAGGGACACCTACAATGAGCAGTTCTTC CASSVRDTYNEQFF
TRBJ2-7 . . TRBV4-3 TGCGCCAGCAGCCAAGACTACCGAAGCTCCTACGAGCAGTACTTC CASSQDYRSSYEQYF
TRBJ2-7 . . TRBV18 TGTGCCAGCTCACCACCGGGAGGCTACGAGCAGTACTTC CASSPPGGYEQYF
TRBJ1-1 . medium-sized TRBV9 TGTGCCAGCAGCGCCGGTCGGAGGAACACTGAAGCTTTCTTT CASSAGRRNTEAFF